These T cell receptor beta chains were read from a single sample in a study of PD-L1 blockade in urothelial cancer. Method: immunoSEQ multiplex PCR; TCRdb's copy keeps in-frame clones and lacks some. The sample has about 100,000 clones, 70% to 90% seen once. The starting material was PBMCs, obtained around atezolizumab (anti-PD-L1) treatment. The receptors were gathered from a man in his forties or fifties with urothelial cancer. Both conserved end residues are part of each CDR3.

j_gene,v_gene,CDR3aa
TRBJ1-6,TRBV5-4,CASRPWGSGRNSPLHF
TRBJ2-2,TRBV18,CASSPPGRGPSGELFF
TRBJ2-7,TRBV7-8,CASSLGGLAGVYEQYF
TRBJ1-3,TRBV4-1,CASSPLPGQGLGSSGNTIYF
TRBJ2-7,TRBV5-1,CASSLQGQSSYEQYF
TRBJ2-3,TRBV7-9,CASAPQDTQYF
TRBJ2-2,TRBV5-1,CASSATSSGGSGELFF
TRBJ2-2,TRBV7-9,CASSLAGTGELFF
TRBJ1-6,TRBV7-8,CASSSRTGGNSPLHF
TRBJ2-1,TRBV18,CASSPGSNEQFF
TRBJ1-4,TRBV30,CAWRNGVSEKLFF
TRBJ2-1,TRBV7-2,CASSLRLAGGSYNEQFF
TRBJ2-7,TRBV13,CASSPGQGNEQYF
TRBJ2-3,TRBV5-4,CASSPSGGASTDTQYF
TRBJ2-7,TRBV6-5,CASSQTGYYEQYF
TRBJ1-1,TRBV28,CASRAGQGITEAFF
TRBJ2-2,TRBV27,CASSISAGGPWELFF
TRBJ1-6,TRBV5-6,CASSLVGGMSSYNSPLHF
TRBJ1-3,TRBV6-6,CASSYSTGTGNTIYF
TRBJ1-3,TRBV5-1,CASSLQVNSGNTIYF
TRBJ1-2,TRBV11-1,CASSSGGYGYTF
TRBJ2-3,TRBV7-3,CASSLQSTDTQYF
TRBJ1-2,TRBV11-2,CASSFRAGTGYTF
TRBJ1-2,TRBV6-5,CASRPRSKGDGYTF
TRBJ1-1,TRBV28,CASSPTGGMNTEAFF
TRBJ2-5,TRBV7-9,CASSPKRGTQYF
TRBJ2-7,TRBV30,CAWGQGTYEQYF
TRBJ2-3,TRBV11-2,CASSLSPGISTDTQYF
TRBJ2-3,TRBV5-6,CASSSSPSGTQYF
TRBJ2-4,TRBV28,CASSPATSASNIQYF
TRBJ2-7,TRBV5-1,CASSSEPGLAAYEQYF
TRBJ2-7,TRBV7-8,CASSVGLYYEQYF
TRBJ2-3,TRBV7-9,CASSTTGFSFDTQYF
TRBJ2-1,TRBV7-6,CASSLAHPGYDGEQFF
TRBJ2-5,TRBV5-6,CASSVGGARETQYF
TRBJ2-5,TRBV9,CASSVRGETQYF
TRBJ1-2,TRBV7-9,CASSTQTDNYGYTF
TRBJ1-2,TRBV5-1,CASSADSSNYGYTF
TRBJ2-5,TRBV7-6,CASSPTGLAGFQETQYF
TRBJ1-2,TRBV29-1,CSVDKTGNYGYTF